This TCR beta chain was recorded in a study of cytomegalovirus exposure and HLA in healthy donors. 60 Vbeta and 13 Jbeta primers were used in PCR. Clones were read by immunoSEQ multiplex PCR, and TCRdb kept only the in-frame ones, dropping some. The sample has roughly 80,000 clones, over 60% seen once. A single count supports this clone. This CDR3 spans 17 amino acids. Trimming at V came to 1 base and at J to 3 bases, leaving 8 bases not matched to a gene. Germline-derived CDR1 and CDR2 are MNHNS and SASEGT. This sequence originates from a woman aged 40 to 50 in good health and CMV-seropositive. The source material was PBMCs. This rearrangement joins TRBV6-1 to TRBJ2-7, with TRBD1 matching 11 bases. The CDR3 DNA reads TGTGCCAGCAGTGAAGTAGCAGTCGGGACAGGGGGCTACGAGCAGTACTTC. It is translated as CASSEVAVGTGGYEQYF.